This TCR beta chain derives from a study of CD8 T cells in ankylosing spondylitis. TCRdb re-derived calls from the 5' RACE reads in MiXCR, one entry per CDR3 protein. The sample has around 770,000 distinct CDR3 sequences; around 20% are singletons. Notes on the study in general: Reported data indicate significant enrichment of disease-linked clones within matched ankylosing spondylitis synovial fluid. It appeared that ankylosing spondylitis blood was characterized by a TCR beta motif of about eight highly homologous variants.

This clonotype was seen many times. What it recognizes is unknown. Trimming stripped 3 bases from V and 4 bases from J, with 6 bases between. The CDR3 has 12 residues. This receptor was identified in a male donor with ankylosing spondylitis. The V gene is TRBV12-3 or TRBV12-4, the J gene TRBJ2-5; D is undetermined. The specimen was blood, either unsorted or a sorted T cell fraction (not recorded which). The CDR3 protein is CASSFFPETQYF. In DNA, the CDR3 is TGTGCCAGCAGTTTTTTTCCAGAGACCCAGTACTTC.